This entry describes one TCR beta chain. There are 13 residues in the CDR3. Trimming stripped 8 bases from V and 4 bases from J, with 15 bases between. The germline V gene encodes CDR1 MNHEY and CDR2 SVGAGI. This entry belongs to a study of healthy donors' naive CD4 and CD8 T cells. TCR libraries were built from about 0.55 ug of total RNA by linear amplification. Each CDR3 protein is one row after TCRdb ran MiXCR on the reads. The table shows around 180,000 distinct CDR3 sequences, with about 76% occurring only once. This TCR came from a pool of human donors in good health; the sample pools cells from several healthy donors. The sample consisted of naive CD4+ and CD8+ T cells sorted from blood, pooled from several donors. V gene TRBV6-5 combines with J gene TRBJ2-7, with D perhaps being TRBD1 or TRBD2 (5 bases each). This CDR3 is CASCAGSWYEQYF. The CDR3 DNA sequence: TGTGCCAGCTGTGCAGGGAGTTGGTACGAGCAGTACTTC.